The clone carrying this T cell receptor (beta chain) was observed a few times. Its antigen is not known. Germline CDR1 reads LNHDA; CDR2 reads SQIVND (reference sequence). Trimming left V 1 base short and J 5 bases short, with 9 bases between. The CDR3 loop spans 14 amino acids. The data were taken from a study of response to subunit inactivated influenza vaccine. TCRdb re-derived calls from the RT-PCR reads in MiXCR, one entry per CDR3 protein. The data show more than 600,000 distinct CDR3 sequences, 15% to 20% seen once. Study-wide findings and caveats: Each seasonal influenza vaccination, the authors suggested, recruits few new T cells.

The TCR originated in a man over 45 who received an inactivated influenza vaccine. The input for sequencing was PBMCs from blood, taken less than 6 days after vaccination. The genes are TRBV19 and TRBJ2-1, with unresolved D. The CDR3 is CASSIARLNNEQFF. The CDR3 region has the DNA TGTGCCAGTAGTATAGCGCGTCTTAACAATGAGCAGTTCTTC. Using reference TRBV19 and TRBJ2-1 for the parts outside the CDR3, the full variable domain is DGGITQSPKYLFRKEGQNVTLSCEQNLNHDAMYWYRQDPGQGLRLIYYSQIVNDFQKGDIAEGYSVSREKKESFPLTVTSAQKNPTAFYLCASSIARLNNEQFFGPGTRLTVL.